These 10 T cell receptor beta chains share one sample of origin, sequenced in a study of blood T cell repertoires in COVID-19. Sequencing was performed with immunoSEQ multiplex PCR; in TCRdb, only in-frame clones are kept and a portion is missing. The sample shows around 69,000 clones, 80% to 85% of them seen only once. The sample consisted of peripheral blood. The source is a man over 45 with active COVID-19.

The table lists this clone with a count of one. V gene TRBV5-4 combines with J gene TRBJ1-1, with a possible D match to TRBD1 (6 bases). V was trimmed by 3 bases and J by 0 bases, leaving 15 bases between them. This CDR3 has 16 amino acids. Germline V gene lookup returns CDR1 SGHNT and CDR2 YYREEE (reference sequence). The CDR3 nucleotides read TGTGCCAGCAGCTGGGGGCTTGGGGTTTTGAACACTGAAGCTTTCTTT. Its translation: CASSWGLGVLNTEAFF.

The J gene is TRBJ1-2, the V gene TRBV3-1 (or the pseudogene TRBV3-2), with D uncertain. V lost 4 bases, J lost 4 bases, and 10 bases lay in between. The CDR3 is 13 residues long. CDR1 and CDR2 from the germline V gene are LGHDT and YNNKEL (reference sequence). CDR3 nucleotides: TGTGCCAGCAGCCCAATATCGGGCTATGGCTACACCTTC. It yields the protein CASSPISGYGYTF.

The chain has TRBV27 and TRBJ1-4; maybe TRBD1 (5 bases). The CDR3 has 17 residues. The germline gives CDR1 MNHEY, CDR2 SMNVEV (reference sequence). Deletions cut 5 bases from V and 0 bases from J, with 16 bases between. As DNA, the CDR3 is TGTGCCAGCAGTACGTTCACCGGGGGGGCAACTAATGAAAAACTGTTTTTT. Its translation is CASSTFTGGATNEKLFF.

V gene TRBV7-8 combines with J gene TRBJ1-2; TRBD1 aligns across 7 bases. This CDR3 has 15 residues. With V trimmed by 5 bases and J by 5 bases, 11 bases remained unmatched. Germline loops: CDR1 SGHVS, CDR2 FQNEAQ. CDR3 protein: CASSPRTGVQYGYTF. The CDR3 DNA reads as TGTGCCAGCAGCCCCAGGACAGGTGTGCAGTATGGCTACACCTTC. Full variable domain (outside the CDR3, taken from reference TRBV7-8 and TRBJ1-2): GAGVSQSPRYKVAKRGQDVALRCDPISGHVSLFWYQQALGQGPEFLTYFQNEAQLDKSGLPSDRFFAERPEGSVSTLKIQRTQQEDSAVYLCASSPRTGVQYGYTFGSGTRLTVV.

In nucleotides, the CDR3 is TGTGCCAGCAGTGATCCCGGGACAGGGTACGAGCAGTACTTC. It codes for CASSDPGTGYEQYF. The J gene is TRBJ2-7, the V gene TRBV25-1, with 9 bases lining up with TRBD1. The trim removed 3 bases at V and 4 bases at J, leaving 4 bases unmatched. The CDR3 contains 14 residues. Germline lookup yields CDR1 MGHDK and CDR2 SYGVNS.

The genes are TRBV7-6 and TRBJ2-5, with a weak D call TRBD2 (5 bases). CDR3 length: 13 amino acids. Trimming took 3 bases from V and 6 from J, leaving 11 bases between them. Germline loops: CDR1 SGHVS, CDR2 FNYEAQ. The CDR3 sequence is CASSFNAGQTQYF. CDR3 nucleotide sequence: TGTGCCAGCAGCTTCAACGCGGGCCAGACCCAGTACTTC.

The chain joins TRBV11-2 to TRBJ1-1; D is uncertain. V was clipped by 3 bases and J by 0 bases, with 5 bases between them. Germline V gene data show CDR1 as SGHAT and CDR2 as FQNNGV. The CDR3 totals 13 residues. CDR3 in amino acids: CASSFAVNTEAFF. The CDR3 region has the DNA TGTGCCAGCAGCTTCGCGGTGAACACTGAAGCTTTCTTT.

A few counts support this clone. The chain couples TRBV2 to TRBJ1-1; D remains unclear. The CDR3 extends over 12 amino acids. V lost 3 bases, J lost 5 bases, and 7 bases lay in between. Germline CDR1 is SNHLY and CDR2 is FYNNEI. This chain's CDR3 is CASSDRRTEAFF. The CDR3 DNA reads TGTGCCAGCAGTGATCGGAGGACTGAAGCTTTCTTT.

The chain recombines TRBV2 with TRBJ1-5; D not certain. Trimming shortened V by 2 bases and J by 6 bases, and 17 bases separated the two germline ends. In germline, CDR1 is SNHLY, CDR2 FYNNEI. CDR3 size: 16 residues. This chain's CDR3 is CASSEWGGRVGQPQHF. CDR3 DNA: TGTGCCAGCAGTGAATGGGGTGGGAGGGTCGGTCAGCCCCAGCATTTT.

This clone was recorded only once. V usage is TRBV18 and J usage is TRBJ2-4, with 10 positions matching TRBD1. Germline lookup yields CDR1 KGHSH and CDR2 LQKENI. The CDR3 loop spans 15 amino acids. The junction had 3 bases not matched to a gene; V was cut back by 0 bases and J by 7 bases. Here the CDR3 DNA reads TGTGCCAGCTCACCACCGGGACAGGGGCAGAACATTCAGTACTTC. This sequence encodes CASSPPGQGQNIQYF. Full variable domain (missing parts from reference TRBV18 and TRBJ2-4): NAGVMQNPRHLVRRRGQEARLRCSPMKGHSHVYWYRQLPEEGLKFMVYLQKENIIDESGMPKERFSAEFPKEGPSILRIQQVVRGDSAAYFCASSPPGQGQNIQYFGAGTRLSVL.